The rows below give T cell receptor beta chains drawn from one sample of a study of T cell responses to AZD1222 COVID-19 vaccine. Data came from immunoSEQ multiplex PCR; TCRdb stores just in-frame clones and leaves some out. The sample lists 150,000 to 200,000 clones; 94% were seen once. Specimen: peripheral blood, collected on day 0 of AZD1222 vaccination. The receptors here all came from an adult in good health. Both conserved end residues are part of each CDR3. The D gene is left open where the match is weak. Not every row has a clone size; where given, it reads once, few, many or a size class.

CDR3aa	CDR3nt	v_gene	d_gene	abundance	j_gene
CASSSLESRQELSYEQYF	TGTGCCAGCAGCTCACTAGAATCACGACAGGAATTAAGCTACGAGCAGTACTTC	TRBV5-5	.	.	TRBJ2-7
CACHLGEQGLGGSPLHF	TGTGCCTGCCACTTGGGGGAACAGGGGCTCGGAGGTTCACCCCTCCACTTT	TRBV30	TRBD1	.	TRBJ1-6
CASNGGGDENTEAFF	TGTGCCAGCAACGGAGGGGGGGATGAGAACACTGAAGCTTTCTTT	TRBV6-5	.	once	TRBJ1-1
CAIKKGPDNEQFF	TGTGCCATCAAAAAGGGTCCTGACAATGAGCAGTTCTTC	TRBV10-3	.	few	TRBJ2-1
CASSPGGQIYEQYF	TGTGCCAGCTCACCGGGGGGACAGATCTACGAGCAGTACTTC	TRBV18	.	.	TRBJ2-7
CASSLFRNTEAFF	TGTGCCAGCAGTTTATTCAGGAACACTGAAGCTTTCTTT	TRBV27	.	.	TRBJ1-1
CASSETGFTYEQYF	TGTGCCAGCTCAGAGACAGGGTTCACGTACGAGCAGTACTTC	TRBV18	TRBD1	.	TRBJ2-7
CASSWTGAAEQFF	TGTGCCAGCAGCTGGACAGGGGCTGCTGAGCAGTTCTTC	TRBV7-9	TRBD1	.	TRBJ2-1
CAISGGSDYGYTF	TGTGCCATCAGTGGGGGGTCGGACTATGGCTACACCTTC	TRBV10-3	.	once	TRBJ1-2
CASSRGRGGGAYEQYF	TGTGCCAGCAGTCGCGGCAGAGGGGGAGGTGCCTACGAGCAGTACTTC	TRBV11-2	.	.	TRBJ2-7
CASSGGGTGELFF	TGTGCCAGCAGCGGAGGGGGGACCGGGGAGCTGTTTTTT	TRBV5-4	.	.	TRBJ2-2
CASSISRQGAAFF	TGTGCCAGTAGTATATCCCGACAGGGAGCAGCTTTCTTT	TRBV19	TRBD1	.	TRBJ1-1
CASSYRASFHEQYF	TGTGCCAGCAGTTACCGAGCCTCCTTCCACGAGCAGTACTTC	TRBV6-5	.	.	TRBJ2-7
CASSLAGYDLDAFF	TGTGCCAGCAGTTTAGCGGGATATGATCTGGACGCGTTCTTC	TRBV28	.	.	TRBJ2-1
CASSIGQGAYNEQFF	TGTGCCAGTAGTATAGGGCAGGGGGCCTACAATGAGCAGTTCTTC	TRBV19	TRBD1	.	TRBJ2-1
CASSSARYEQYF	TGTGCCAGCAGTTCCGCTCGCTACGAGCAGTACTTC	TRBV28	.	few	TRBJ2-7
CASSEASGSNEQFF	TGTGCCAGCAGTGAGGCTAGCGGGAGTAATGAGCAGTTCTTC	TRBV6-4	TRBD2	.	TRBJ2-1
CASTTRRTIYF	TGTGCCAGTACTACCAGACGCACCATATATTTT	TRBV19	.	.	TRBJ1-3
CASSGAGIYNEQFF	TGTGCCAGTAGTGGGGCCGGGATTTACAATGAGCAGTTCTTC	TRBV19	.	.	TRBJ2-1
CASETAGYEQFF	TGTGCCAGCGAAACAGCGGGGTATGAGCAGTTCTTC	TRBV6-5	TRBD2	few	TRBJ2-1
CASSVDRGGDEQYF	TGTGCCAGCAGCGTCGACAGGGGGGGCGACGAGCAGTACTTC	TRBV9	TRBD1	.	TRBJ2-7
CASSPGFGNQPQHF	TGTGCCAGCTCACCAGGGTTTGGCAATCAGCCCCAGCATTTT	TRBV18	.	.	TRBJ1-5
CASQDGRARYNEQFF	TGTGCCAGCCAAGACGGGAGAGCGCGCTACAATGAGCAGTTCTTC	TRBV3-1/TRBV3-2	.	.	TRBJ2-1
CASPTTGSTYEQYF	TGTGCCAGCCCCACTACGGGCAGTACCTACGAGCAGTACTTC	TRBV19	.	.	TRBJ2-7
CASSEQVFNLGNTEAFF	TGTGCCAGCAGTGAACAGGTTTTTAACTTGGGGAACACTGAAGCTTTCTTT	TRBV2	.	.	TRBJ1-1
CATSRASEGRPLHF	TGTGCCACCAGCAGAGCGAGCGAGGGGCGCCCCCTCCACTTT	TRBV15	.	.	TRBJ1-6
CASSFSGTEAFF	TGTGCCAGCAGCTTTTCAGGGACTGAAGCTTTCTTT	TRBV11-2	.	.	TRBJ1-1
CSVDRWDTEAFF	TGCAGCGTTGACCGGTGGGACACTGAAGCTTTCTTT	TRBV29-1	.	.	TRBJ1-1
CASSLDGANYGYTF	TGTGCCAGCAGCCTGGACGGGGCTAACTATGGCTACACCTTC	TRBV14	.	.	TRBJ1-2
CASSRGPNYGYTF	TGTGCCAGCAGCCGGGGGCCTAACTATGGCTACACCTTC	TRBV7-9	.	.	TRBJ1-2
CASSYNSEQYF	TGTGCCAGCAGTTACAATAGCGAGCAGTACTTC	TRBV2	.	.	TRBJ2-7
CASSKPGGVYGYTF	TGTGCCAGCAGTAAACCAGGGGGCGTCTATGGCTACACCTTC	TRBV28	TRBD1	.	TRBJ1-2
CASSLDRVRSPLHF	TGTGCCAGCAGCCTCGACAGGGTGAGGTCACCCCTCCACTTT	TRBV7-8	TRBD1	.	TRBJ1-6
CASSISQGFGNTIYF	TGTGCCAGCAGCATATCGCAGGGTTTTGGAAACACCATATATTTT	TRBV5-8	.	once	TRBJ1-3
CASSRDTEAFF	TGTGCCAGCAGCAGGGACACTGAAGCTTTCTTT	TRBV3-1/TRBV3-2	.	.	TRBJ1-1
CASSLGGGRSGPEQFF	TGTGCCAGCAGCTTAGGGGGGGGCCGTTCCGGGCCTGAGCAGTTCTTC	TRBV11-1	.	.	TRBJ2-1
CASSSRGGRDGYTF	TGTGCCAGCAGCTCCCGGGGGGGTAGGGATGGCTACACCTTC	TRBV6-5	.	few	TRBJ1-2
CASSFGQGKTDTQYF	TGTGCCAGCAGCTTCGGACAGGGGAAGACAGATACGCAGTATTTT	TRBV5-8	TRBD1	.	TRBJ2-3
CASSSTGTLYSNQPQHF	TGTGCCAGTAGTTCCACCGGGACATTGTATAGCAATCAGCCCCAGCATTTT	TRBV19	.	.	TRBJ1-5
CASSPVEGPSGNTIYF	TGTGCCAGCTCACCAGTTGAGGGTCCCTCTGGAAACACCATATATTTT	TRBV18	.	.	TRBJ1-3